The present T cell receptor beta chain was sequenced within a study of blood T cells in healthy people across ages. The CDR3 runs to 15 residues. V shed 8 bases, J shed 1 base, and the junction held 8 bases outside the gene matches. It was with a sample-barcoded 5' primer and a J-beta primer mix that a second PCR of about 7 to 12 cycles was run. TCRdb re-called the 5' RACE reads with MiXCR, one entry per CDR3 protein. The sample gives some 1.4 million distinct CDR3 sequences, 40% to 50% of which show up once; 7.9% is in the top ten. The specimen sequenced was blood. This clonotype originated in a woman younger than 35 in good health. The chain carries TRBV12-3 or TRBV12-4 and TRBJ1-5; 7 bases line up with TRBD1. The CDR3 DNA reads as TGTGCCAGCCAGACAGGGACAGCCAGCAATCAGCCCCAGCATTTT. As protein: CASQTGTASNQPQHF.